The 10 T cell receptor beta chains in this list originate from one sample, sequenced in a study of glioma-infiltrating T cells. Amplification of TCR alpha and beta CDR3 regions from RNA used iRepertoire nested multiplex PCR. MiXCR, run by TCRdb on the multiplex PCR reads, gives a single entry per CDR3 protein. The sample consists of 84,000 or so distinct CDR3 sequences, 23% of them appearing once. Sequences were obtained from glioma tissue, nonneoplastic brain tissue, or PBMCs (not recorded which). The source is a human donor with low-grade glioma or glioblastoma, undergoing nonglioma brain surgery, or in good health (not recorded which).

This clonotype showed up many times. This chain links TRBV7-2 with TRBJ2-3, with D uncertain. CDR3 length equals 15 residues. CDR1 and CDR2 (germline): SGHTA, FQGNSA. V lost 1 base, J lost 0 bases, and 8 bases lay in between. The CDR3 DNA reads TGTGCCAGCAGCTTAGGCGCACCGAGCACAGATACGCAGTATTTT. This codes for CASSLGAPSTDTQYF.

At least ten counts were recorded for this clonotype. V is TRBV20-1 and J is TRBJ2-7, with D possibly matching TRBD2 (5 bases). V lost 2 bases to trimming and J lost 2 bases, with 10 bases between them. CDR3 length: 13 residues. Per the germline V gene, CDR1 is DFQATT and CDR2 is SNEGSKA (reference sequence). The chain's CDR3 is CSARLLDPYEQYF. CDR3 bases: TGCAGTGCTAGATTACTAGATCCCTACGAGCAGTACTTC.

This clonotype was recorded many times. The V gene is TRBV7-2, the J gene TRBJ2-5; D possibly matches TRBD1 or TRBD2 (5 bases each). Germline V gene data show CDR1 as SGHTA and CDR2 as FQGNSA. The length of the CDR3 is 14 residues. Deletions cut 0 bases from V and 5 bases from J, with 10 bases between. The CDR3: CASSLAGELETQYF. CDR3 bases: TGTGCCAGCAGCTTAGCGGGGGAGTTGGAGACCCAGTACTTC. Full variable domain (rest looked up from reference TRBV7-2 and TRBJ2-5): GAGVSQSPSNKVTEKGKDVELRCDPISGHTALYWYRQSLGQGLEFLIYFQGNSAPDKSGLPSDRFSAERTGGSVSTLTIQRTQQEDSAVYLCASSLAGELETQYFGPGTRLLVL.

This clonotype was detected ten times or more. The chain's CDR3 is CASSGQRGPSEQFF. In nucleotides, the CDR3 is TGTGCCAGCAGTGGACAGCGGGGTCCGTCTGAGCAGTTCTTC. The chain recombines TRBV2 with TRBJ2-1, with 7 bases identical to TRBD2. V lost 4 bases and J lost 9; bases outside the gene matches: 9. The length of the CDR3 is 14 residues. Germline CDR1 reads SNHLY; CDR2 reads FYNNEI.

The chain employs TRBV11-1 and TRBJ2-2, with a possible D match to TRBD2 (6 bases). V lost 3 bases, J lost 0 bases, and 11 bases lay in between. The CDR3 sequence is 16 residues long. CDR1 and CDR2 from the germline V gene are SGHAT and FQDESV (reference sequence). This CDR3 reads CASSFGSGPNTGELFF. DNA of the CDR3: TGTGCCAGCAGCTTCGGTAGCGGACCGAACACCGGGGAGCTGTTTTTT.

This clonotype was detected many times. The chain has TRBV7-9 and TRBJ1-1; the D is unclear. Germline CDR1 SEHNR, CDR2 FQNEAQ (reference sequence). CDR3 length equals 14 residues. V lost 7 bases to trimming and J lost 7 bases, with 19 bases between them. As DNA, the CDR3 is TGTGCCAGCAACGGATATTTTGAAGAAAGTGAAGCTTTCTTT. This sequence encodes CASNGYFEESEAFF.

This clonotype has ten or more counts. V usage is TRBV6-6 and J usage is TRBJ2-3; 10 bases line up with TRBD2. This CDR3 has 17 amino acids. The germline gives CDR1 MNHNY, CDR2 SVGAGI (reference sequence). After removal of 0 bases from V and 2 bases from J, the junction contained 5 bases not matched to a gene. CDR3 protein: CASSYSLGLADTDTQYF. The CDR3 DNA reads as TGTGCCAGCAGTTACTCGCTAGGACTAGCGGACACAGATACGCAGTATTTT.

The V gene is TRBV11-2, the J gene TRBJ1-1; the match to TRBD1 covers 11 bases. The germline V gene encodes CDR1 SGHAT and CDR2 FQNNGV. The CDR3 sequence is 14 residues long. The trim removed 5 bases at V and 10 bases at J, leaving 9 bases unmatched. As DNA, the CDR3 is TGTGCCAGCAGCCCCAGGACCGGGACAGGGGGAGCTTTCTTT. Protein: CASSPRTGTGGAFF. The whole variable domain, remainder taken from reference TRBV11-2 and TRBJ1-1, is EAGVAQSPRYKIIEKRQSVAFWCNPISGHATLYWYQQILGQGPKLLIQFQNNGVVDDSQLPKDRFSAERLKGVDSTLKIQPAKLEDSAVYLCASSPRTGTGGAFFGQGTRLTVV.

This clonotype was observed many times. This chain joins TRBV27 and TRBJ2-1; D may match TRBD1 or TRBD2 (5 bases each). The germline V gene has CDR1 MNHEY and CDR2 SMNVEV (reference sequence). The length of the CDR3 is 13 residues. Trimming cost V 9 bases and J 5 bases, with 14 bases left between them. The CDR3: CASQKGTNNEQFF. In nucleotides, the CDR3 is TGTGCCAGTCAAAAGGGGACCAACAATGAGCAGTTCTTC.

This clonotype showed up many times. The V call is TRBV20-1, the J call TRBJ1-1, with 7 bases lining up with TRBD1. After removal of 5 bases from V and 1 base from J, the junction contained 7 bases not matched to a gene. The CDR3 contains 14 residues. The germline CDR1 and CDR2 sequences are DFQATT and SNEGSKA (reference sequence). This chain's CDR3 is CSAENRGSNTEAFF. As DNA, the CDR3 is TGCAGTGCTGAGAACAGGGGATCGAACACTGAAGCTTTCTTT.